The 17 T cell receptor beta chains presented below share a single source sample, sequenced in a study of blood T cell repertoires in COVID-19 (dated by TCRdb to the early 2020s). Receptor libraries were prepared by the immunoSEQ multiplex PCR assay. TCRdb carries this immuneACCESS record with in-frame sequences only. Its versions omit some clonotypes, under half of them owing to an unresolved V gene in the studies checked, with the rest unexplained. A total of approximately 140,000 clones appear in this sample, roughly 89% of them only once. Jointly, the top ten make up 8.9% of the sample. The sequenced sample consisted of peripheral blood. Every receptor here comes from a man in his thirties or forties with COVID-19, enrolled during active disease.

The J gene is TRBJ1-5, the V gene TRBV2, with D maybe TRBD1 (5 bases). The V gene's germline CDR1 is SNHLY and CDR2 FYNNEI. This CDR3 has 14 residues. Trimming took off 8 bases at V and 2 bases at J, with 13 bases between the two ends. The CDR3 DNA is TGTGCCAGCGATAGGAGGGGAGGCAATCAGCCCCAGCATTTT. This codes for CASDRRGGNQPQHF.

The CDR3 bases are TGTGCCAGCAGCCAGGGCAGGGGGCGCGAGCAGTACTTC. As protein: CASSQGRGREQYF. V is TRBV14 and J is TRBJ2-7; TRBD1 aligns across 8 bases. Germline CDR1 SGHDN, CDR2 FVKESK. The CDR3 totals 13 residues. Unmatched junction bases numbered 4, after V lost 3 bases and J lost 6 bases.

This clone came up once. The gene calls are TRBV3-1 (or the pseudogene TRBV3-2) and TRBJ2-2; D possibly corresponds to TRBD2 (5 bases). CDR3 length equals 15 residues. The V end was cut by 0 bases, the J end by 4 bases, with 9 bases between. Looked up from germline, CDR1 is LGHDT and CDR2 is YNNKEL (reference sequence). This chain's CDR3 is CASSQEPTSTGELFF. The CDR3 DNA follows: TGTGCCAGCAGCCAAGAACCCACTAGCACCGGGGAGCTGTTTTTT.

This rearrangement joins TRBV5-1 to TRBJ2-7; 7 nucleotides match TRBD2. The CDR3 is 15 residues long. With 0 bases clipped from V and 3 bases from J, the junction kept 6 bases outside the gene matches. The germline gives CDR1 SGHRS, CDR2 YFSETQ. CDR3 sequence: CASSLGAGVGYEQYF. In nucleotides, the CDR3 is TGCGCCAGCAGCTTGGGGGCGGGAGTAGGCTACGAGCAGTACTTC. The complete variable domain, with remaining parts taken from reference TRBV5-1 and TRBJ2-7, reads KAGVTQTPRYLIKTRGQQVTLSCSPISGHRSVSWYQQTPGQGLQFLFEYFSETQRNKGNFPGRFSGRQFSNSRSEMNVSTLELGDSALYLCASSLGAGVGYEQYFGPGTRLTVT.

V and J are TRBV5-4 and TRBJ1-1; 7 bases agree with TRBD1. CDR3 length equals 15 residues. Per the germline V gene, CDR1 is SGHNT and CDR2 is YYREEE (reference sequence). V lost 4 bases to trimming and J lost 1 base; unmatched junction nucleotides: 7. This CDR3 is CASSGRTGGNTEAFF. The CDR3 nucleotides read TGTGCCAGCAGCGGCAGGACAGGTGGGAACACTGAAGCTTTCTTT.

The rearrangement links TRBV5-4 to TRBJ2-2; a weak D match, TRBD2 (6 bases). CDR3 size: 16 residues. V lost 0 bases, J lost 6 bases, and 15 bases lay in between. CDR1 is SGHNT, CDR2 YYREEE, per germline (reference sequence). The CDR3 DNA reads as TGTGCCAGCAGCTTGGTGGGGGGAGGACTTTCCGGGGAGCTGTTTTTT. Translating it yields CASSLVGGGLSGELFF.

The CDR3 loop reads CASSRLTNEKLFF. For the CDR3, the DNA is TGTGCCAGCAGCCGACTGACTAATGAAAAACTGTTTTTT. V gene TRBV7-8 combines with J gene TRBJ1-4; D remains ambiguous. V lost 5 bases and J 2 bases, leaving 6 bases between the germline ends. The CDR3 has 13 residues. CDR1 SGHVS and CDR2 FQNEAQ come from the germline V gene.

The chain recombines TRBV6-5 with TRBJ2-7; a weak D match, TRBD1 (5 bases). CDR3 size: 13 residues. Per the germline V gene, CDR1 is MNHEY and CDR2 is SVGAGI. Trimming pared 4 bases from V and 5 bases from J, leaving 12 bases between. The DNA for the CDR3 is TGTGCCAGCAGTTTCTCACAGGTCCACGAGCAGTACTTC. Protein product: CASSFSQVHEQYF.

As to this clone: One end of the junction fails to match germline, which may point to a read error. V and J are TRBV7-8 and TRBJ2-1; D remains ambiguous. The length of the CDR3 is 16 residues. CDR1 and CDR2 (germline): SGHVS, FQNEAQ. The CDR3 is CASSFGSAASFNEQFF. CDR3 nucleotide sequence: TGTGCCAGCAGCTTTGGCAGCGCAGCTTCCTTCAATGAGCAGTTCTTC.

This chain joins TRBV7-6 and TRBJ2-7; 9 bases fit TRBD1. V gave up 4 bases and J gave up 5 bases; unmatched junction bases: 9. The CDR3 consists of 15 residues. CDR1 SGHVS and CDR2 FNYEAQ come from the germline V gene. The chain's CDR3 is CASSSPGTGSHEQYF. In DNA form, the CDR3 reads TGTGCCAGCAGCTCCCCCGGGACAGGGTCCCACGAGCAGTACTTC. The complete variable domain, with remaining parts taken from reference TRBV7-6 and TRBJ2-7, reads GAGVSQSPRYKVTKRGQDVALRCDPISGHVSLYWYRQALGQGPEFLTYFNYEAQQDKSGLPNDRFSAERPEGSISTLTIQRTEQRDSAMYRCASSSPGTGSHEQYFGPGTRLTVT.

V and J are TRBV9 and TRBJ1-6; no clear D. The CDR3 is made up of 13 amino acids. Trimming took 2 bases from V and 10 from J, leaving 10 bases between them. In germline, CDR1 is SGDLS, CDR2 YYNGEE. CDR3 in amino acids: CASSVNTISPLHF. CDR3 coding DNA: TGTGCCAGCAGCGTCAACACAATCTCACCCCTCCACTTT.

V usage is TRBV10-2 and J usage is TRBJ1-1; D is perhaps TRBD1 (6 bases). Germline V CDR1 and CDR2: WSHSY, SAAADI. This CDR3 has 13 residues. V lost 9 bases, J lost 4 bases, and 15 bases lay in between. This CDR3 is CASRTETSTEAFF. The CDR3, as DNA: TGCGCCAGTCGGACAGAGACCTCCACTGAAGCTTTCTTT.

This clone was detected once. J is TRBJ1-1 and V is TRBV28, with D perhaps matching TRBD1 (6 bases). The V gene lost 0 bases and the J gene lost 1 base, with 6 bases spanning the gap. Germline loops: CDR1 MDHEN, CDR2 SYDVKM. The CDR3 extends over 14 amino acids. The CDR3 bases are TGTGCCAGCAGTTTATGGACAGGGAACACTGAAGCTTTCTTT. Translating it yields CASSLWTGNTEAFF.

This chain connects TRBV28 to TRBJ1-2, with D possibly matching TRBD1 (6 bases). The CDR3 has 12 residues. The germline CDR1 and CDR2 sequences are MDHEN and SYDVKM. The ends were cut back, 5 bases at V and 5 bases at J, with 9 bases in the middle. The CDR3 region has the DNA TGTGCCAGCAGTCTGGGACAATATGGCTACACCTTC. Protein sequence: CASSLGQYGYTF.

This sequence joins TRBV6-1 and TRBJ2-5; D gene ambiguous. Germline loops: CDR1 MNHNS, CDR2 SASEGT. This CDR3 spans 14 amino acids. V lost 2 bases, J lost 4 bases, and 11 bases lay in between. The CDR3 loop reads CASSEIAVGETQYF. CDR3 sequence (DNA): TGTGCCAGCAGTGAAATAGCTGTAGGAGAGACCCAGTACTTC.

V gene TRBV7-8 combines with J gene TRBJ1-2, with D maybe TRBD1 (5 bases). Germline V gene sequence: CDR1 SGHVS, CDR2 FQNEAQ. The CDR3 spans 13 residues. V was cut by 5 bases and J by 1 base, with 8 bases left in between. CDR3 loop: CASSTRDNYGYTF. The DNA of the CDR3 is TGTGCCAGCAGCACCAGGGATAACTATGGCTACACCTTC. The full variable domain, completed using reference TRBV7-8 and TRBJ1-2, is GAGVSQSPRYKVAKRGQDVALRCDPISGHVSLFWYQQALGQGPEFLTYFQNEAQLDKSGLPSDRFFAERPEGSVSTLKIQRTQQEDSAVYLCASSTRDNYGYTFGSGTRLTVV.

The chain joins TRBV20-1 to TRBJ2-7; a possible D gene is TRBD2 (6 bases). In germline, CDR1 is DFQATT, CDR2 SNEGSKA (reference sequence). V dropped 3 bases and J dropped 9 bases, with 21 bases sitting between them. This CDR3 has 14 amino acids. In DNA form, the CDR3 reads TGCAGTGCTAGTCGTTCCGGGACTTCCCTTTGGCAGTACTTC. Its protein product is CSASRSGTSLWQYF.